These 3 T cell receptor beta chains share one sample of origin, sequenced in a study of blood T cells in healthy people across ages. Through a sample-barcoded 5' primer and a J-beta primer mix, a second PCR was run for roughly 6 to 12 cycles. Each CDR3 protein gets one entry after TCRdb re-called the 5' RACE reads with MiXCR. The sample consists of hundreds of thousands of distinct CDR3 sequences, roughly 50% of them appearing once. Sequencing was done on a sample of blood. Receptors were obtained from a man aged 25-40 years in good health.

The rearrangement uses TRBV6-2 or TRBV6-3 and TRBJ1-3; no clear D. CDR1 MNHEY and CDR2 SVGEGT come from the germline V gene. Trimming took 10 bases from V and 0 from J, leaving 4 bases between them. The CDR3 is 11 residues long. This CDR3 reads CAIDSGNTIYF. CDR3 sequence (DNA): TGTGCCATCGACTCTGGAAACACCATATATTTT.

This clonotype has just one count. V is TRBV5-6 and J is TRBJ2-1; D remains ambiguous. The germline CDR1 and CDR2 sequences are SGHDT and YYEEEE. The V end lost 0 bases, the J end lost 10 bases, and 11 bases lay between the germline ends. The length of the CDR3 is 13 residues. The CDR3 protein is CASSLGARYEQFF. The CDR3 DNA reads TGTGCCAGCAGCTTGGGCGCGCGGTACGAGCAGTTCTTC.

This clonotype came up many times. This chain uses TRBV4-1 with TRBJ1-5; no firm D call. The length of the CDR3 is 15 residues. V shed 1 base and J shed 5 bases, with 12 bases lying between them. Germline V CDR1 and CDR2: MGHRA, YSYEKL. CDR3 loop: CASSQVHLRHQPQHF. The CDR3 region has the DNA TGCGCCAGCAGCCAAGTGCATTTAAGGCATCAGCCCCAGCATTTT.